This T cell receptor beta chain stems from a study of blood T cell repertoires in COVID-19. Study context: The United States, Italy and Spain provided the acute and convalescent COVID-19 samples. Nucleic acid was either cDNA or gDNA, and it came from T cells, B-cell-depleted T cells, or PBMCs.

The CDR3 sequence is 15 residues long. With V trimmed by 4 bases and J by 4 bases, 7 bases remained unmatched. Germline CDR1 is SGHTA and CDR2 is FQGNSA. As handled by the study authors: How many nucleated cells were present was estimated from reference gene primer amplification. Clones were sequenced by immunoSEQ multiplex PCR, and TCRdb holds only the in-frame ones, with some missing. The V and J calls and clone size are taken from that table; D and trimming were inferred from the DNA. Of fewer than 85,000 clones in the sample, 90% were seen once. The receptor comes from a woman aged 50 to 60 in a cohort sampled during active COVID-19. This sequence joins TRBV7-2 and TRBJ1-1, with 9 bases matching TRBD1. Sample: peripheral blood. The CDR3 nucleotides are TGTGCCAGCAGCTCCCGACAGGGGGTTTCCACTGAAGCTTTCTTT. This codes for CASSSRQGVSTEAFF.